What follows are 5 T cell receptor beta chains derived from one specimen sequenced in a study of early T cells in non-severe SARS-CoV-2 infection. One entry per CDR3 protein, called by TCRdb with MiXCR from the 5' RACE reads. The data show about 36,000 distinct CDR3 sequences, with around 7% seen just once and about 22% held by the top ten. The sequenced sample was whole blood, obtained at baseline. The receptors shown here come from an adult who was a healthcare worker with PCR-confirmed SARS-CoV-2 infection or an uninfected control (not recorded which).

This clonotype was seen many times. The chain joins TRBV7-9 to TRBJ2-1; TRBD2 aligns across 10 bases. J lost 5 bases, V lost 6 bases, and 13 bases had no gene match. Germline values: CDR1 SEHNR, CDR2 FQNEAQ (reference sequence). The CDR3 sequence is 17 residues long. This chain's CDR3 is CASSSLPGTSVDNEQFF. CDR3 nucleotides: TGTGCCAGCAGTTCCCTCCCCGGGACTAGCGTAGACAATGAGCAGTTCTTC. Looking up the rest from reference TRBV7-9 and TRBJ2-1 gives the full variable domain: DTGVSQNPRHKITKRGQNVTFRCDPISEHNRLYWYRQTLGQGPEFLTYFQNEAQLEKSRLLSDRFSAERPKGSFSTLEIQRTEQGDSAMYLCASSSLPGTSVDNEQFFGPGTRLTVL.

This clonotype was counted a few times. This chain joins TRBV18 and TRBJ2-3; a weak D match, TRBD1 (6 bases). CDR3 length equals 15 residues. Germline CDR1 and CDR2: KGHSH and LQKENI. The germline V and J ends were trimmed by 3 bases and 3 bases, with 13 bases remaining between them. In nucleotides, the CDR3 is TGTGCCAGCTCACCGCAGGGGAGTCGTACAGATACGCAGTATTTT. It specifies CASSPQGSRTDTQYF.

This clonotype was counted many times. The CDR3 sequence: CASGAGGLAGAEQFF. The DNA of the CDR3 is TGTGCTAGTGGCGCGGGGGGACTAGCGGGAGCGGAGCAGTTCTTC. The chain employs TRBV12-5 and TRBJ2-1; 14 nucleotides line up with TRBD2. The CDR3 length is 15 residues. The V gene end was trimmed by 6 bases and the J gene end by 10 bases; junction bases not matched to a gene: 8. Germline CDR1 and CDR2: LGHNT and FRNRAP.

This clonotype was found many times. The rearrangement uses TRBV9 and TRBJ1-2; D ambiguous. This CDR3 contains 13 residues. V lost 0 bases, J lost 3 bases, and 6 bases lay in between. CDR1 and CDR2 (germline): SGDLS, YYNGEE. This CDR3 is CASSVAPDYGYTF. CDR3 bases: TGTGCCAGCAGCGTAGCCCCGGACTATGGCTACACCTTC.

This clonotype was counted ten times or more. The chain carries TRBV6-1 and TRBJ2-7; 8 positions match TRBD1. The CDR3 covers 13 residues. Trimming cost V 6 bases and J 2 bases; bases outside gene matches: 3. Germline V gene sequence: CDR1 MNHNS, CDR2 SASEGT. CDR3 protein: CASRGQEPYEQYF. The CDR3 nucleotides read TGTGCCAGCAGGGGACAGGAACCCTACGAGCAGTACTTC.